These 30 T cell receptor beta chains came from one sample sequenced in a study of PD-L1 blockade in urothelial cancer. Time point specified: peripheral blood 6 weeks after treatment start. Using immunoSEQ multiplex PCR, the repertoire was profiled, and TCRdb retains in-frame clones only, with some absent. This sample carries just under 45,000 clones, around 82% of them seen once, and the ten largest clones take more than 13%. The sequences come from PBMCs, collected around atezolizumab (anti-PD-L1) treatment. The receptors here all came from a man between 60 and 70 years old with urothelial cancer.

The chain is built from TRBV5-4 and TRBJ2-3; the match to TRBD1 covers 7 bases. Germline V gives CDR1 SGHNT, CDR2 YYREEE (reference sequence). The CDR3 sequence is 15 residues long. After removal of 5 bases from V and 0 bases from J, the junction contained 6 bases not matched to a gene. This chain's CDR3 is CASRRDRASTDTQYF. The CDR3 DNA sequence: TGTGCCAGCAGACGCGACAGGGCCAGCACAGATACGCAGTATTTT.

The chain couples TRBV14 to TRBJ2-3, with D possibly TRBD2 on 7 matching bases. Deletions cut 0 bases from V and 7 bases from J, with 14 bases between. Germline CDR1 reads SGHDN; CDR2 reads FVKESK. CDR3 length equals 15 residues. The DNA of the CDR3 is TGTGCCAGCAGCCAAGAGTGGGGGGGGGCTTATACGCAGTATTTT. This gives the protein CASSQEWGGAYTQYF.

In DNA, the CDR3 is TGTGCCAGTAGTATTTCAGGGTCGAGCAATCAGCCCCAGCATTTT. Amino acid sequence: CASSISGSSNQPQHF. The chain couples TRBV19 to TRBJ1-5, with TRBD1 as a possible D gene (5 bases). The CDR3 sequence is 15 residues long. Germline-derived CDR1 and CDR2 are LNHDA and SQIVND (reference sequence). V lost 3 bases to trimming and J lost 1 base, with 10 bases between them.

The genes are TRBV28 and TRBJ1-5; 8 nucleotides line up with TRBD1. Germline trimming cut 6 bases from V and 3 bases from J; bases unmatched to any gene: 13. The CDR3 covers 17 residues. Germline CDR1 MDHEN, CDR2 SYDVKM. As DNA, the CDR3 is TGTGCCAGCAGGCCAGCAGGGGGCCCTATAGACAATCAGCCCCAGCATTTT. Amino acid sequence: CASRPAGGPIDNQPQHF. Based on the CDR3 plus reference TRBV28 and TRBJ1-5, the full variable domain is DVKVTQSSRYLVKRTGEKVFLECVQDMDHENMFWYRQDPGLGLRLIYFSYDVKMKEKGDIPEGYSVSREKKERFSLILESASTNQTSMYLCASRPAGGPIDNQPQHFGDGTRLSIL.

This clone was detected only a few times. The genes are TRBV5-4 and TRBJ2-2, with 7 nucleotides matching TRBD2. The CDR3 sequence is 16 residues long. Germline-derived CDR1 and CDR2 are SGHNT and YYREEE (reference sequence). The J segment lost 2 bases and the V segment lost 4 bases, leaving 8 bases of the junction unmatched. CDR3 protein: CASSRSGATNTGELFF. The CDR3 DNA reads as TGTGCCAGCAGCCGCAGCGGGGCCACAAACACCGGGGAGCTGTTTTTT.

The chain carries TRBV2 and TRBJ2-7; 11 positions agree with TRBD1. The CDR3 totals 15 residues. Trimming removed 1 base from V and 3 bases from J; junction bases left unmatched: 2. Germline V gene lookup returns CDR1 SNHLY and CDR2 FYNNEI. CDR3 coding DNA: TGTGCCAGCAGTGAAGGGGGGACAGGGGGCTACGAGCAGTACTTC. Residues: CASSEGGTGGYEQYF.

The chain is built from TRBV4-1 and TRBJ1-2; TRBD1 might be the D (5 bases). CDR1 is MGHRA and CDR2 is YSYEKL in the germline V gene. The CDR3 loop spans 15 amino acids. With 4 bases removed from V and 8 bases from J, the gap between germline ends came to 20 bases. CDR3 protein: CASSPQGLSTRGYTF. In DNA, the CDR3 is TGCGCCAGCAGCCCCCAGGGTCTGTCCACGCGCGGCTACACCTTC.

This clone occurred a few times. This chain uses TRBV7-9 with TRBJ2-3; 11 bases align to TRBD2. Trimming took 7 bases from V and 2 from J; bases not matched to a gene: 11. CDR3 size: 17 residues. Germline V CDR1 and CDR2: SEHNR, FQNEAQ (reference sequence). The CDR3 DNA sequence: TGTGCCAGCACCGGATCCTTACTAGCGGGGGTCACAGATACGCAGTATTTT. Translation gives CASTGSLLAGVTDTQYF.

This clone was counted a few times. The CDR3 DNA follows: TGTGCCAGCAGTGAAATCTCGGGGTACGAGCAGTACTTC. Residues: CASSEISGYEQYF. The chain joins TRBV6-1 to TRBJ2-7, with D perhaps matching TRBD2 (5 bases). Trimming took off 2 bases at V and 4 bases at J, with 9 bases between the two ends. The CDR3 length is 13 residues. Germline CDR1 reads MNHNS; CDR2 reads SASEGT.

V usage is TRBV5-4 and J usage is TRBJ2-2; D possibly corresponds to TRBD1 (5 bases). Germline CDR1 SGHNT, CDR2 YYREEE (reference sequence). V lost 1 base and J lost 1, with 8 bases in between. CDR3 length: 15 amino acids. In nucleotides, the CDR3 is TGTGCCAGCAGCTTGAAAACAGGGAACACCGGGGAGCTGTTTTTT. It encodes CASSLKTGNTGELFF.

This clone was found a few times. The chain joins TRBV7-9 to TRBJ2-7; D is perhaps TRBD1 (6 bases). The CDR3 spans 14 residues. Germline V gene lookup returns CDR1 SEHNR and CDR2 FQNEAQ (reference sequence). The V end lost 4 bases, the J end lost 4 bases, and 14 bases lay between the germline ends. The CDR3 loop reads CASSSDMTGYEQYF. CDR3 nucleotides: TGTGCCAGCAGCTCAGATATGACAGGATACGAGCAGTACTTC.

The chain is built from TRBV6-6 and TRBJ1-2; D possibly corresponds to TRBD1 (6 bases). Looked up from germline, CDR1 is MNHNY and CDR2 is SVGAGI (reference sequence). Trimming shortened V by 4 bases and J by 8 bases, and 17 bases separated the two germline ends. This CDR3 has 14 residues. CDR3 DNA: TGTGCCAGCAGTTCCGCCGCAGGGGTTGGGGGCTACACCTTC. It yields the protein CASSSAAGVGGYTF.

This chain links TRBV10-3 with TRBJ1-5, with D tentatively TRBD1 (5 bases). This CDR3 region has 13 residues. Looked up from germline, CDR1 is ENHRY and CDR2 is SYGVKD. V gave up 3 bases and J gave up 3 bases, with 6 bases separating them. The CDR3 region is CAISDRDNQPQHF. As DNA, the CDR3 is TGTGCCATCAGTGACAGGGACAATCAGCCCCAGCATTTT.

The genes are TRBV5-1 and TRBJ2-7; 7 bases are shared with TRBD2. Looked up from germline, CDR1 is SGHRS and CDR2 is YFSETQ. The CDR3 is 12 residues long. The trim removed 4 bases at V and 7 bases at J, leaving 5 bases unmatched. CDR3 protein: CASSTGLGEQYF. The DNA of the CDR3 is TGCGCCAGCAGCACCGGACTAGGGGAGCAGTACTTC.

This clone was seen just once. The genes are TRBV28 and TRBJ2-7; no clear D. From germline, CDR1 is MDHEN and CDR2 SYDVKM. This CDR3 has 15 amino acids. With 1 base removed from V and 6 bases from J, the gap between germline ends came to 16 bases. CDR3 amino acids: CASSLSGAQDPEQYF. CDR3 sequence (DNA): TGTGCCAGCAGTTTATCCGGAGCGCAAGACCCCGAGCAGTACTTC.

In its sample, this clone was seen once. V and J are TRBV5-4 and TRBJ2-1, with D perhaps matching TRBD1 (5 bases). Germline V gene data show CDR1 as SGHNT and CDR2 as YYREEE (reference sequence). V was clipped by 4 bases and J by 5 bases, with 19 bases between them. CDR3 length: 16 residues. The CDR3 DNA follows: TGTGCCAGCAGCCCGACCTTGACAGAAGGCCACAATGAGCAGTTCTTC. Protein product: CASSPTLTEGHNEQFF.

The chain uses TRBV27 and TRBJ2-7, with 10 positions matching TRBD1. CDR1 MNHEY and CDR2 SMNVEV come from the germline V gene (reference sequence). CDR3 size: 15 residues. V gave up 3 bases and J gave up 2 bases; unmatched junction bases: 4. DNA for the CDR3: TGTGCCAGCAGTTTGGGACAGGGGCCCACCTACGAGCAGTACTTC. It yields the protein CASSLGQGPTYEQYF.

V and J are TRBV28 and TRBJ2-7; 7 nucleotides agree with TRBD1. The germline V gene encodes CDR1 MDHEN and CDR2 SYDVKM. The CDR3 is 14 residues long. V shed 6 bases and J 11 bases; nucleotides not matched to a gene: 16. CDR3 bases: TGTGCCAGCAGCTCACAACAGCGAAGGGGGCAGGAGTACTTC. It encodes CASSSQQRRGQEYF.

This chain joins TRBV2 and TRBJ1-1, with TRBD1 matching 10 bases. With 6 bases clipped from V and 4 bases from J, the junction kept 2 bases outside the gene matches. The length of the CDR3 is 13 residues. The germline CDR1 and CDR2 sequences are SNHLY and FYNNEI. DNA of the CDR3: TGTGCCAGCAGAGGACAGGGGGTCACTGAAGCTTTCTTT. Its translation: CASRGQGVTEAFF. Based on the CDR3 plus reference TRBV2 and TRBJ1-1, the full variable domain is EPEVTQTPSHQVTQMGQEVILRCVPISNHLYFYWYRQILGQKVEFLVSFYNNEISEKSEIFDDQFSVERPDGSNFTLKIRSTKLEDSAMYFCASRGQGVTEAFFGQGTRLTVV.

In nucleotides, the CDR3 is TGCGCCAGCAGCTTGGGAGGGGGCCGGGAGCAGTTCTTC. The encoded protein is CASSLGGGREQFF. The rearrangement links TRBV5-1 to TRBJ2-1, with TRBD1 matching 7 bases. V was pared by 0 bases and J by 10 bases, with 4 bases of the junction left unmatched. This CDR3 is built from 13 residues. Germline V lookup: CDR1 SGHRS, CDR2 YFSETQ.

The rearrangement uses TRBV2 and TRBJ1-2; D is possibly TRBD1 (6 bases). Germline loops: CDR1 SNHLY, CDR2 FYNNEI. The CDR3 contains 13 residues. V gave up 3 bases and J gave up 4 bases, with 9 bases separating them. CDR3 region: CASSDWGPYGYTF. As DNA, the CDR3 is TGTGCCAGCAGTGATTGGGGGCCCTATGGCTACACCTTC.

The chain joins TRBV2 to TRBJ2-2; 7 nucleotides match TRBD2. Looked up from germline, CDR1 is SNHLY and CDR2 is FYNNEI. The CDR3 runs 17 residues. Trimming cost V 2 bases and J 0 bases; bases outside gene matches: 6. CDR3 DNA: TGTGCCAGCAGTGAACCTAGCGGTGCCACGAACACCGGGGAGCTGTTTTTT. Translated: CASSEPSGATNTGELFF.

This clone has only a few counts. The J gene is TRBJ2-1, the V gene TRBV5-1; 9 bases agree with TRBD1. V lost 0 bases, J lost 9 bases, and 4 bases stayed unmatched. Germline V gene sequence: CDR1 SGHRS, CDR2 YFSETQ. CDR3 length equals 14 residues. The DNA of the CDR3 is TGCGCCAGCAGCTTGGAATCGACAGGGGGTGAGCAGTTCTTC. It specifies CASSLESTGGEQFF.

The rearrangement links TRBV19 to TRBJ2-2; 7 bases line up with TRBD1. J lost 1 base, V lost 9 bases, and 8 bases had no gene match. This CDR3 region has 15 residues. Germline V gene lookup returns CDR1 LNHDA and CDR2 SQIVND (reference sequence). CDR3 coding DNA: TGTGCCAGCGAAACAGGGGCCCAGAACACCGGGGAGCTGTTTTTT. Protein product: CASETGAQNTGELFF.

The rearrangement joins TRBV6-1 to TRBJ2-3; 11 bases are a match to TRBD1. The CDR3 loop spans 13 amino acids. Germline CDR1 is MNHNS and CDR2 is SASEGT. V dropped 11 bases and J dropped 6; count of bases not matched to a gene: 7. The CDR3 region has the DNA TGTGCCGGAGGACAGGGGGCGTTGGATACGCAGTATTTT. It specifies CAGGQGALDTQYF.

Only one count was recorded for this clone. The chain has TRBV4-1 and TRBJ1-2, with 8 bases identical to TRBD1. The CDR3 extends over 14 amino acids. With 2 bases clipped from V and 6 bases from J, the junction kept 5 bases outside the gene matches. Germline CDR1 is MGHRA and CDR2 is YSYEKL. CDR3: CASSQSQGADGYTF. In nucleotides, the CDR3 is TGCGCCAGCAGCCAAAGCCAGGGGGCGGATGGCTACACCTTC.

The table lists this clone with a few counts. The chain is built from TRBV15 and TRBJ2-7; D perhaps matches TRBD1 (5 bases). The germline V gene has CDR1 LNHNV and CDR2 YYDKDF (reference sequence). V shed 0 bases and J shed 2 bases, with 8 bases lying between them. The CDR3 totals 14 residues. CDR3 loop: CATSRETGPYEQYF. CDR3 bases: TGTGCCACCAGCAGAGAAACAGGTCCCTACGAGCAGTACTTC.

The rearrangement joins TRBV27 to TRBJ2-7; possibly TRBD2 for D (6 bases). Germline V CDR1 and CDR2: MNHEY, SMNVEV (reference sequence). V was cut by 5 bases and J by 3 bases, with 11 bases left in between. The CDR3 covers 13 residues. In DNA form, the CDR3 reads TGTGCCAGCAGTCCCCTCGGGGGCTACGAGCAGTACTTC. This sequence encodes CASSPLGGYEQYF.

The gene calls are TRBV5-1 and TRBJ2-3, with D perhaps TRBD2 (6 bases). Germline V gives CDR1 SGHRS, CDR2 YFSETQ. The ends were cut back, 4 bases at V and 1 base at J, with 10 bases in the middle. The CDR3 runs 14 residues. CDR3 nucleotides: TGCGCCAGCAGCCAGGGACTCCGCACAGATACGCAGTATTTT. Amino acid sequence: CASSQGLRTDTQYF. Variable domain in full (rest from reference TRBV5-1 and TRBJ2-3): KAGVTQTPRYLIKTRGQQVTLSCSPISGHRSVSWYQQTPGQGLQFLFEYFSETQRNKGNFPGRFSGRQFSNSRSEMNVSTLELGDSALYLCASSQGLRTDTQYFGPGTRLTVL.

V gene TRBV28 combines with J gene TRBJ2-7, with TRBD1 matching over 7 bases. From germline, CDR1 is MDHEN and CDR2 SYDVKM. The trim removed 6 bases at V and 3 bases at J, leaving 5 bases unmatched. This CDR3 contains 13 residues. CDR3 DNA sequence: TGTGCCAGCAGAGGGGGACAGATCTACGAGCAGTACTTC. Protein: CASRGGQIYEQYF. The variable domain in full, with the rest retrieved from reference TRBV28 and TRBJ2-7, is DVKVTQSSRYLVKRTGEKVFLECVQDMDHENMFWYRQDPGLGLRLIYFSYDVKMKEKGDIPEGYSVSREKKERFSLILESASTNQTSMYLCASRGGQIYEQYFGPGTRLTVT.